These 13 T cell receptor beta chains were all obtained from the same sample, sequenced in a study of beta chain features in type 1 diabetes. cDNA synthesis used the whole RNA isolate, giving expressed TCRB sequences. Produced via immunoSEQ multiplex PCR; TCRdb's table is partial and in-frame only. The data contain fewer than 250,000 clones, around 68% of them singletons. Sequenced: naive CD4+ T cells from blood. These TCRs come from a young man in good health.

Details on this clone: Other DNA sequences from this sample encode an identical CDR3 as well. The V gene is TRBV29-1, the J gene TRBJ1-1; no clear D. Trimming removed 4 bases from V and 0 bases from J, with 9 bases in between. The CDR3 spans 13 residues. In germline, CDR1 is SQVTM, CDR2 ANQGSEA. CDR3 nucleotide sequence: TGCAGCGTTGCTCAGGTCATGAACACTGAAGCTTTCTTT. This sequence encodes CSVAQVMNTEAFF. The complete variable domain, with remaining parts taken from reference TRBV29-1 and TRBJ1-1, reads SAVISQKPSRDICQRGTSLTIQCQVDSQVTMMFWYRQQPGQSLTLIATANQGSEATYESGFVIDKFPISRPNLTFSTLTVSNMSPEDSSIYLCSVAQVMNTEAFFGQGTRLTVV.

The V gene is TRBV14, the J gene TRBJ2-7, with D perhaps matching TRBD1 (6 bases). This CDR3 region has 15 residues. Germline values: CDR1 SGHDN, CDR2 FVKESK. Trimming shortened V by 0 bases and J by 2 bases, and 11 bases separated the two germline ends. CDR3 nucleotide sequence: TGTGCCAGCAGCCAAGATGGGGACAAACCCTACGAGCAGTACTTC. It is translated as CASSQDGDKPYEQYF.

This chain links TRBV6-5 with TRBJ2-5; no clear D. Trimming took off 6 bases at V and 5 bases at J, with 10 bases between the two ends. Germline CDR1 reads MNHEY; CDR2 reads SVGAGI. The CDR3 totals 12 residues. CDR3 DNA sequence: TGTGCCAGCAGCAGTATGGGGGAGACCCAGTACTTC. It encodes CASSSMGETQYF.

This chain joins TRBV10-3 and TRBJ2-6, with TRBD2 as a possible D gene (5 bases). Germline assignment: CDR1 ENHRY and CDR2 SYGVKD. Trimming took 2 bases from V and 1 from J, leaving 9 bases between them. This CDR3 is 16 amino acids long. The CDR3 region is CAISEGGGSGANVLTF. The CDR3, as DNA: TGTGCCATCAGTGAGGGCGGAGGATCTGGGGCCAACGTCCTGACTTTC.

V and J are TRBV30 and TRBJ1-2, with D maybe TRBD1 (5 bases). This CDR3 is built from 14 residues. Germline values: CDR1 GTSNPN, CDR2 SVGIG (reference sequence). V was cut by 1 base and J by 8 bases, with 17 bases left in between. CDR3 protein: CAWSDRRVQGGYTF. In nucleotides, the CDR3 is TGTGCCTGGAGTGACCGCAGGGTCCAGGGAGGCTACACCTTC.

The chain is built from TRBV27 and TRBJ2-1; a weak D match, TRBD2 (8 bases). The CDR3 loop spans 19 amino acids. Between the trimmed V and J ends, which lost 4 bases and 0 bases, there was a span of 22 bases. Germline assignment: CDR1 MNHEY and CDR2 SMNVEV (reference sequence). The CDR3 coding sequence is TGTGCCAGCAGTTCTAGACAGGGTGCGGGAGGCTACTCCTACAATGAGCAGTTCTTC. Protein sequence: CASSSRQGAGGYSYNEQFF.

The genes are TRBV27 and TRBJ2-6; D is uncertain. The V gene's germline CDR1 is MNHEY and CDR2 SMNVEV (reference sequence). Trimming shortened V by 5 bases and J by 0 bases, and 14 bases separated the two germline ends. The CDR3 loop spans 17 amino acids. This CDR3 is CASSHRNALSGANVLTF. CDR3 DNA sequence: TGTGCCAGCAGTCACAGAAATGCTCTCTCTGGGGCCAACGTCCTGACTTTC.

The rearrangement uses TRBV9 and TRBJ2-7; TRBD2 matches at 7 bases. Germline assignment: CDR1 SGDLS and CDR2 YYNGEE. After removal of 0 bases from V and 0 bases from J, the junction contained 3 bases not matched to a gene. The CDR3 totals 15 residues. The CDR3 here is CASSVGAGSSYEQYF. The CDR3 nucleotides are TGTGCCAGCAGCGTAGGAGCGGGAAGCTCCTACGAGCAGTACTTC.

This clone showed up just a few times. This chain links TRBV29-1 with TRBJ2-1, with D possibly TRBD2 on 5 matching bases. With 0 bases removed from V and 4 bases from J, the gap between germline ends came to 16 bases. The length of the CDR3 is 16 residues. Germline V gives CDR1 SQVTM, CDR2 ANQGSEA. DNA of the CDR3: TGCAGCGTTGAAGATCGTCGGCTAGCTGGATACAATGAGCAGTTCTTC. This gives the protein CSVEDRRLAGYNEQFF.

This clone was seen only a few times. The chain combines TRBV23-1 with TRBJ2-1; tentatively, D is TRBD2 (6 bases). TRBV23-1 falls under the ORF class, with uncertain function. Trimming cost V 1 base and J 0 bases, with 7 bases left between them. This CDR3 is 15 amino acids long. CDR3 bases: TGCGCCAGCAGTCAATTGGACTACTCCTACAATGAGCAGTTCTTC. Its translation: CASSQLDYSYNEQFF.

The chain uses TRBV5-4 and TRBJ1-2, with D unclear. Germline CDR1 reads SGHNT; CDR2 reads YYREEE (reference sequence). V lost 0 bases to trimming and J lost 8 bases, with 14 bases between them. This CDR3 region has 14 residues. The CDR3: CASSLAVYDGGYTF. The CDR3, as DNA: TGTGCCAGCAGCTTGGCGGTATATGATGGAGGCTACACCTTC.

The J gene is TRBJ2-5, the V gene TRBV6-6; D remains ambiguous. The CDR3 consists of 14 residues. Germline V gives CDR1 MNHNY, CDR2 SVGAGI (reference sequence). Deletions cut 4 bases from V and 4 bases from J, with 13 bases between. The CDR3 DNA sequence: TGTGCCAGCAGTTCCCGAGAGGTGGGAGAGACCCAGTACTTC. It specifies CASSSREVGETQYF.

CDR3 in DNA: TGTGCCAATATTCGCGGGACGGCCCCAGATACGCAGTATTTT. Translation: CANIRGTAPDTQYF. This chain uses TRBV2 with TRBJ2-3, with D possibly being TRBD2 (6 bases). The CDR3 is made up of 14 amino acids. Trimming pared 10 bases from V and 4 bases from J, leaving 18 bases between. Per germline, CDR1 SNHLY and CDR2 FYNNEI.